The 11 T cell receptor beta chains listed next were all sequenced from one sample in a study of CD8+ T cells in alopecia areata. This sample's treatment: oral pan-JAK inhibitor, 5-10 mg twice daily. Extraction and reverse transcription of RNA yielded cDNA as the sequencing template. Sequencing was performed with immunoSEQ multiplex PCR; in TCRdb, only in-frame clones are kept and a portion is missing. The table shows over 150,000 clones, with about 60% occurring only once. This material consisted of CD4+ T cells sorted from blood, taken at week 24, from a patient treated with tofacitinib. These receptor sequences come from a human donor with alopecia areata.

In this sample, this clone turned up a few times. This chain connects TRBV6-5 to TRBJ2-7; weak D call: TRBD2 (6 bases). Germline lookup yields CDR1 MNHEY and CDR2 SVGAGI. The V and J ends lost 5 bases and 2 bases respectively, with 10 bases between them. This CDR3 has 13 residues. CDR3 sequence: CASSAGIAYEQYF. CDR3 DNA: TGTGCCAGCAGTGCGGGGATTGCCTACGAGCAGTACTTC.

V gene TRBV29-1 combines with J gene TRBJ1-2, with a weak D call TRBD1 (6 bases). This CDR3 is built from 12 residues. Germline V CDR1 and CDR2: SQVTM, ANQGSEA. The CDR3 sequence: CAVGGRVYGYTF. CDR3 nucleotides: TGCGCTGTGGGGGGCCGGGTCTATGGCTACACCTTC. The full variable domain, in which reference TRBV29-1 and TRBJ1-2 provide the parts outside the CDR3, is SAVISQKPSRDICQRGTSLTIQCQVDSQVTMMFWYRQQPGQSLTLIATANQGSEATYESGFVIDKFPISRPNLTFSTLTVSNMSPEDSSIYLCAVGGRVYGYTFGSGTRLTVV.

With respect to this clone: The DNA is omitted, as the CDR3 cannot be located on it reliably, and the CDR3 follows TCRdb's listing. The chain combines TRBV19 with TRBJ2-5; the DNA was not compared with TRBD2, the D call given in the table. The CDR3 region is 19 residues in length, termini included. CDR1 LNHDA and CDR2 SQIVND come from the germline V gene (reference sequence). CDR3 in amino acids: CASSISARLAGGNAETQYF.

The genes are TRBV5-1 and TRBJ2-7, with 9 bases lining up with TRBD2. CDR1 SGHRS and CDR2 YFSETQ come from the germline V gene. This CDR3 spans 15 amino acids. V shed 0 bases, J shed 2 bases, and the junction held 3 bases outside the gene matches. In nucleotides, the CDR3 is TGCGCCAGCAGCTTGGATTCTAGCGGGGCCTACGAGCAGTACTTC. Translation gives CASSLDSSGAYEQYF.

This clone was detected only a few times. This rearrangement joins TRBV11-3 to TRBJ2-7; D unclear. Germline V gene sequence: CDR1 SGHNT, CDR2 YENEEA. Deletions cut 2 bases from V and 8 bases from J, with 10 bases between. CDR3 length: 12 amino acids. The CDR3 DNA reads as TGTGCCAGCAGCTTAAAGGTCTTCAAGCAGTACTTC. This encodes CASSLKVFKQYF.

The genes are TRBV29-1 and TRBJ1-1; D possibly corresponds to TRBD1 (6 bases). Germline CDR1 is SQVTM and CDR2 is ANQGSEA. V was cut by 5 bases and J by 0 bases, with 13 bases left in between. The CDR3 covers 14 residues. In DNA, the CDR3 is TGCAGCGTTATGGGACAACTTATGAACACTGAAGCTTTCTTT. This encodes CSVMGQLMNTEAFF.

The genes are TRBV7-2 and TRBJ2-5; TRBD1 might be the D (6 bases). CDR1 is SGHTA, CDR2 FQGNSA, per germline. The CDR3 spans 16 residues. Trimming pared 4 bases from V and 2 bases from J, leaving 17 bases between. CDR3 nucleotide sequence: TGTGCCAGCAGCTCCCAAGGCACGACAGGACAAGAGACCCAGTACTTC. It translates to CASSSQGTTGQETQYF.

The chain joins TRBV6-5 to TRBJ2-7; D not resolved. The germline V gene has CDR1 MNHEY and CDR2 SVGAGI. V was pared by 0 bases and J by 4 bases, with 13 bases between. This CDR3 has 15 residues. CDR3 coding DNA: TGTGCCAGCAGTTACTCCCAGGAAACAGCATACGAGCAGTACTTC. It is translated as CASSYSQETAYEQYF.

V usage is TRBV12-5 and J usage is TRBJ1-1; D uncertain. CDR3 size: 14 residues. With 1 base removed from V and 0 bases from J, the gap between germline ends came to 6 bases. The germline V gene encodes CDR1 LGHNT and CDR2 FRNRAP. The DNA for the CDR3 is TGTGCTAGTGGTTTGGACGGATTGAACACTGAAGCTTTCTTT. As protein: CASGLDGLNTEAFF.

V is TRBV4-1 and J is TRBJ2-4; D gene unclear. Trimming removed 0 bases at V and 0 bases at J, with 12 bases between. This CDR3 comprises 17 residues. CDR1 and CDR2 from the germline V gene are MGHRA and YSYEKL. In nucleotides, the CDR3 is TGCGCCAGCAGCCAAGATCGAGACACCGTAGCCAAAAACATTCAGTACTTC. The encoded protein is CASSQDRDTVAKNIQYF.

The genes are TRBV7-9 and TRBJ2-7; TRBD2 agrees at 7 bases. Germline CDR1 is SEHNR and CDR2 is FQNEAQ (reference sequence). J was trimmed by 7 bases and V by 6 bases; bases with no gene match: 9. This CDR3 has 13 residues. This CDR3 is CASRRDRGEEQYF. In DNA, the CDR3 is TGTGCCAGCAGACGAGACCGGGGGGAAGAGCAGTACTTC.